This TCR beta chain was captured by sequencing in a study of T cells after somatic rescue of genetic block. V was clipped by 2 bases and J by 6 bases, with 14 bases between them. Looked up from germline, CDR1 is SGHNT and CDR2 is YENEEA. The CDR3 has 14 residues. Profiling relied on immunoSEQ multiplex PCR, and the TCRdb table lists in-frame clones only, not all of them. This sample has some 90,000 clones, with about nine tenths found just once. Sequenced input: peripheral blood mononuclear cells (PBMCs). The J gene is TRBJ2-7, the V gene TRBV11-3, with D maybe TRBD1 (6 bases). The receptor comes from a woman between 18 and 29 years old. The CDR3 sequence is CASSLSGGGGEQYF. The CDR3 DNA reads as TGTGCCAGCAGCTTATCGGGTGGGGGCGGCGAGCAGTACTTC.